Below, 20 T cell receptor beta chains from the same sample are listed, as sequenced in a study of blood T cell repertoires in COVID-19. Repertoires were generated with immunoSEQ multiplex PCR, while TCRdb's copy carries only in-frame clones and drops some. Among 200,000 to 250,000 clones listed, around 88% were seen once. Input material: peripheral blood. All receptors derive from a man aged 50 or older with active or convalescent COVID-19.

The chain couples TRBV28 to TRBJ1-5; 8 bases agree with TRBD1. CDR1 is MDHEN and CDR2 is SYDVKM in the germline V gene. V dropped 7 bases and J dropped 6; count of bases not matched to a gene: 14. There are 16 residues in the CDR3. CDR3: CASTPEGRGLGQPQHF. The CDR3 DNA follows: TGTGCCAGCACCCCGGAAGGCAGGGGGCTTGGTCAGCCCCAGCATTTT.

The chain has TRBV27 and TRBJ1-1, with unresolved D. The length of the CDR3 is 14 residues. Deletions cut 4 bases from V and 4 bases from J, with 13 bases between. The germline V gene encodes CDR1 MNHEY and CDR2 SMNVEV (reference sequence). CDR3 bases: TGTGCCAGCAGTTCACGACTGATAAGCACTGAAGCTTTCTTT. Translating gives CASSSRLISTEAFF.

The chain carries TRBV23-1 and TRBJ1-2; possible D gene TRBD1, 6 bases. TRBV23-1 belongs to the ORF category, with a function that is uncertain. Trimming took 10 bases from V and 2 from J, leaving 20 bases between them. There are 15 residues in the CDR3. The CDR3 here is CAIPCHREGNYGYTF. The DNA of the CDR3 is TGCGCCATCCCGTGCCACAGGGAAGGCAACTATGGCTACACCTTC.

The chain couples TRBV5-4 to TRBJ1-5; 9 positions agree with TRBD1. V lost 3 bases to trimming and J lost 4 bases; unmatched junction nucleotides: 5. Germline CDR1 and CDR2: SGHNT and YYREEE (reference sequence). The CDR3 covers 15 residues. The CDR3 protein is CASSSGTGINQPQHF. CDR3 nucleotides: TGTGCCAGCAGCTCAGGGACAGGGATTAATCAGCCCCAGCATTTT.

The chain couples TRBV5-1 to TRBJ1-1; 7 bases map to TRBD1. The CDR3 has 15 amino acids. J gave up 3 bases and V 1 base, and 6 bases lay outside the gene matches. Looked up from germline, CDR1 is SGHRS and CDR2 is YFSETQ. CDR3 region: CASSLSGTAYTEAFF. The CDR3 DNA follows: TGCGCCAGCAGCTTGTCCGGGACAGCATACACTGAAGCTTTCTTT.

The J gene is TRBJ1-1, the V gene TRBV2; a weak D match, TRBD1 (5 bases). The V end was cut by 2 bases, the J end by 5 bases, with 12 bases between. The CDR3 runs to 14 residues. CDR1 is SNHLY and CDR2 is FYNNEI in the germline V gene. CDR3 nucleotide sequence: TGTGCCAGCAGTGAAAGCAGGGTAGGGACTGAAGCTTTCTTT. It yields the protein CASSESRVGTEAFF.

The genes are TRBV5-4 and TRBJ2-7; TRBD2 matches 8 bases. The ends lost 0 bases at V and 4 bases at J; junction bases unmatched: 6. The CDR3 has 15 amino acids. CDR1 and CDR2 (germline): SGHNT, YYREEE (reference sequence). The CDR3 loop is CASSLEAGGAYEQYF. The CDR3, as DNA: TGTGCCAGCAGCTTGGAGGCGGGAGGTGCGTACGAGCAGTACTTC.

V usage is TRBV3-1 (or the pseudogene TRBV3-2) and J usage is TRBJ1-1; 9 bases align to TRBD1. CDR1 is LGHDT, CDR2 YNNKEL, per germline (reference sequence). V gave up 3 bases and J gave up 6 bases; unmatched junction bases: 11. The CDR3 spans 16 residues. This chain's CDR3 is CASSQDGTGSIAEAFF. CDR3 nucleotides: TGTGCCAGCAGCCAGGACGGGACAGGGTCAATCGCTGAAGCTTTCTTT.

This clone has more than one count but fewer than ten. The chain recombines TRBV19 with TRBJ1-2; TRBD1 matches at 8 bases. CDR3 length equals 16 residues. The germline CDR1 and CDR2 sequences are LNHDA and SQIVND (reference sequence). Trimming at V came to 5 bases and at J to 9 bases, leaving 17 bases not matched to a gene. The CDR3 sequence: CASSPPDRAPRGSYTF. The CDR3 DNA reads as TGTGCCAGTAGTCCGCCGGACAGGGCTCCTCGGGGGAGCTACACCTTC.

The chain employs TRBV19 and TRBJ1-2; D perhaps matches TRBD1 (5 bases). Germline V CDR1 and CDR2: LNHDA, SQIVND (reference sequence). This CDR3 is 14 amino acids long. V was cut by 3 bases and J by 1 base, with 9 bases left in between. CDR3 nucleotide sequence: TGTGCCAGTAGTATTGGGGGGATTAACTATGGCTACACCTTC. Translating it yields CASSIGGINYGYTF.

CDR3 DNA sequence: TGTGCCAGCAGTTTATCCCATCACCAGGGGGAAAAACTGTTTTTT. This gives the protein CASSLSHHQGEKLFF. V is TRBV27 and J is TRBJ1-4; maybe TRBD1 (6 bases). The CDR3 is 15 amino acids. The V gene's germline CDR1 is MNHEY and CDR2 SMNVEV (reference sequence). Trimming shortened V by 0 bases and J by 8 bases, and 13 bases separated the two germline ends.

This clone was counted a few times. This chain connects TRBV15 to TRBJ1-2, with unresolved D. The CDR3 loop spans 15 amino acids. CDR1 is LNHNV and CDR2 is YYDKDF in the germline V gene (reference sequence). Trimming took 0 bases from V and 5 from J, leaving 13 bases between them. The CDR3 sequence: CATSRESGYRYGYTF. CDR3 in DNA: TGTGCCACCAGCAGAGAATCGGGGTACCGTTATGGCTACACCTTC.

This sequence joins TRBV5-6 and TRBJ1-5; 7 positions agree with TRBD1. This CDR3 region has 14 residues. The germline CDR1 and CDR2 sequences are SGHDT and YYEEEE. V dropped 6 bases and J dropped 3; count of bases not matched to a gene: 6. CDR3 in amino acids: CASKRQGPNQPQHF. CDR3 bases: TGTGCCAGCAAGAGACAGGGCCCCAATCAGCCCCAGCATTTT.

The chain combines TRBV6-2 or TRBV6-3 with TRBJ1-2, with D tentatively TRBD1 (6 bases). Trimming removed 4 bases at V and 3 bases at J, with 12 bases between. Germline assignment: CDR1 MNHEY and CDR2 SVGEGT. The CDR3 consists of 14 residues. The CDR3 region is CASSSGGWDYGYTF. The CDR3 nucleotides are TGTGCCAGCAGTTCGGGGGGCTGGGACTATGGCTACACCTTC.

The CDR3 DNA follows: TGTGCCAGCGGAGGGAGCACAGATACGCAGTATTTT. Translated, it gives CASGGSTDTQYF. The chain combines TRBV28 with TRBJ2-3, with D perhaps TRBD2 (6 bases). The CDR3 covers 12 residues. Trimming stripped 8 bases from V and 0 bases from J, with 6 bases between. The germline V gene encodes CDR1 MDHEN and CDR2 SYDVKM. Full variable domain (missing parts from reference TRBV28 and TRBJ2-3): DVKVTQSSRYLVKRTGEKVFLECVQDMDHENMFWYRQDPGLGLRLIYFSYDVKMKEKGDIPEGYSVSREKKERFSLILESASTNQTSMYLCASGGSTDTQYFGPGTRLTVL.

CDR3 sequence (DNA): TGTGCCAGCAGTTTTCGGGGACCTCGGAGGGCCCAGTACTTC. As protein: CASSFRGPRRAQYF. This chain joins TRBV6-2 or TRBV6-3 and TRBJ2-5, with D possibly TRBD2 on 6 matching bases. The CDR3 length is 14 residues. V shed 4 bases and J shed 9 bases, with 18 bases lying between them. Per germline, CDR1 MNHEY and CDR2 SVGEGT.

The chain links TRBV30 to TRBJ1-2; a possible D gene is TRBD1 (5 bases). Trimming took 1 base from V and 8 from J, leaving 14 bases between them. This CDR3 has 13 amino acids. Germline lookup yields CDR1 GTSNPN and CDR2 SVGIG (reference sequence). The CDR3 is CAWSDTRGRGYTF. The CDR3 region has the DNA TGTGCCTGGAGTGACACCCGGGGGAGGGGCTACACCTTC.

The chain joins TRBV24-1 to TRBJ1-1; TRBD1 is a possible D gene (5 bases). V lost 3 bases, J lost 5 bases, and 9 bases lay in between. This CDR3 spans 13 amino acids. Germline CDR1 KGHDR, CDR2 SFDVKD. CDR3 nucleotide sequence: TGTGCCACCAGTGATGCCGACAGAACTGAAGCTTTCTTT. It is translated as CATSDADRTEAFF.

The chain has TRBV7-2 and TRBJ2-2; TRBD1 aligns across 8 bases. The junction had 2 bases not matched to a gene; V was cut back by 5 bases and J by 0 bases. CDR3 size: 15 residues. Germline V CDR1 and CDR2: SGHTA, FQGNSA. CDR3 DNA sequence: TGTGCCAGCAGCAAACAGGGGGCGAACACCGGGGAGCTGTTTTTT. Amino acids: CASSKQGANTGELFF.

This rearrangement joins TRBV18 to TRBJ1-2; D is perhaps TRBD1 (6 bases). Trimming removed 4 bases from V and 6 bases from J, with 18 bases in between. Germline V gene sequence: CDR1 KGHSH, CDR2 LQKENI. CDR3 length: 15 residues. The CDR3 is CASSRSMGAQDGYTF. CDR3 DNA sequence: TGTGCCAGCTCACGAAGTATGGGGGCGCAAGATGGCTACACCTTC.